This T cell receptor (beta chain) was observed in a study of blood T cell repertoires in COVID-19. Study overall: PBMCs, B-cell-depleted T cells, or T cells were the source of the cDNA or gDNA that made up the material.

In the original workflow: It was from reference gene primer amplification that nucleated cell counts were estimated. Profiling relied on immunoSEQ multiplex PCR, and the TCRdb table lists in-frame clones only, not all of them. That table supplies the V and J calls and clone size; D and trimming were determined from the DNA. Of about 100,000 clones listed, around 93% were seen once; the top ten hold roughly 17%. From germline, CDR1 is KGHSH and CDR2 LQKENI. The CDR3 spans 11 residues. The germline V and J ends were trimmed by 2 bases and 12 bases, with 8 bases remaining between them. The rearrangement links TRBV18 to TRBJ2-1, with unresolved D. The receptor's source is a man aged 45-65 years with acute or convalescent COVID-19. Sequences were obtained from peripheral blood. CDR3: CASSPSGGQFF. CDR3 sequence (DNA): TGTGCCAGCTCACCATCCGGTGGGCAGTTCTTC.